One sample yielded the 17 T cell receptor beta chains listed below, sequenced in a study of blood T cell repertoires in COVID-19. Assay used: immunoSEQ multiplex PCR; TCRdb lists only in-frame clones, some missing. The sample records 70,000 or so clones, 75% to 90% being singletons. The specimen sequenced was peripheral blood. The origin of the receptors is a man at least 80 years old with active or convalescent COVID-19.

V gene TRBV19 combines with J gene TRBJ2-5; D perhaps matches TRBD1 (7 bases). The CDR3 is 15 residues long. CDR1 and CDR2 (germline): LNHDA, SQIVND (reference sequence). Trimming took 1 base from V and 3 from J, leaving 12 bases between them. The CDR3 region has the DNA TGTGCCAGTAGTATAGGGCGGGACAGAGAAGAGACCCAGTACTTC. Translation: CASSIGRDREETQYF.

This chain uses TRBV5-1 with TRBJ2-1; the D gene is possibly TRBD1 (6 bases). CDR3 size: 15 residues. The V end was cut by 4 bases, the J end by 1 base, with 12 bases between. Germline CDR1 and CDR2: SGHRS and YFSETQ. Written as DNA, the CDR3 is TGCGCCAGCAGCCCAAACAGGGTGTCCTACAATGAGCAGTTCTTC. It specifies CASSPNRVSYNEQFF.

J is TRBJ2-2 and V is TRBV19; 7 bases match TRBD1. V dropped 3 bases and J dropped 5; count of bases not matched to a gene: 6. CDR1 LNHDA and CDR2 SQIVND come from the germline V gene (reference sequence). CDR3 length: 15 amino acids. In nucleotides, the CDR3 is TGTGCCAGTAGTATCACAGGGGTTCGGACCGGGGAGCTGTTTTTT. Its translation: CASSITGVRTGELFF.

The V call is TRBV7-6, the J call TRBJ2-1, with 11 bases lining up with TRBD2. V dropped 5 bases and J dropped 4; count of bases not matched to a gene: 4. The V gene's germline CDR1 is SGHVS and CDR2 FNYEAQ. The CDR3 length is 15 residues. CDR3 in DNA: TGTGCCAGCAGCGGTACTAGCGGGGGTTACAATGAGCAGTTCTTC. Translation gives CASSGTSGGYNEQFF.

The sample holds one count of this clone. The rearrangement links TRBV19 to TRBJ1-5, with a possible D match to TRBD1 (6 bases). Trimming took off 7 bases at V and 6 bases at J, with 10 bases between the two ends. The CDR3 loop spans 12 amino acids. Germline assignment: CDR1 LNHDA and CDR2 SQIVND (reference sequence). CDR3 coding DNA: TGTGCCAGTAACAACAGGGTTCAGCCCCAGCATTTT. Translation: CASNNRVQPQHF.

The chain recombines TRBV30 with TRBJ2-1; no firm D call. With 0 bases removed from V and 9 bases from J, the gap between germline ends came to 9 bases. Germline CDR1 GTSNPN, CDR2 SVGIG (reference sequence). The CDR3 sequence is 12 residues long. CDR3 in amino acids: CAWSVQVAEQFF. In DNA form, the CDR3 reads TGTGCCTGGAGTGTACAAGTGGCTGAGCAGTTCTTC.

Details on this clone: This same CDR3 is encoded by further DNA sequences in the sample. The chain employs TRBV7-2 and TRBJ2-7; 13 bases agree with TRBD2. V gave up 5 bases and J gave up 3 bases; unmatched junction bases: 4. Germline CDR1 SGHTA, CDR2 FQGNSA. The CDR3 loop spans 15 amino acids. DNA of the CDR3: TGTGCCAGCAGCACTCGGACTAGCGGGAGCTACGAGCAGTACTTC. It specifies CASSTRTSGSYEQYF.

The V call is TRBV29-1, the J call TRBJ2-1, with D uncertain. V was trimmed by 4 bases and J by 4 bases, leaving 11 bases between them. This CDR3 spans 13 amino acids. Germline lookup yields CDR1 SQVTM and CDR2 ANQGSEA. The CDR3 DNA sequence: TGCAGCGTTGTAGACTTCAGTTACAATGAGCAGTTCTTC. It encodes CSVVDFSYNEQFF.

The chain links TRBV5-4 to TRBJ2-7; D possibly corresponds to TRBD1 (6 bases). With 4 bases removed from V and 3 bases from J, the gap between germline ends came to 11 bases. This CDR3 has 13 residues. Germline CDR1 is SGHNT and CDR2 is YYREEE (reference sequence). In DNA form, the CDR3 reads TGTGCCAGCAGCCAGGGACATTACTACGAGCAGTACTTC. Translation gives CASSQGHYYEQYF.

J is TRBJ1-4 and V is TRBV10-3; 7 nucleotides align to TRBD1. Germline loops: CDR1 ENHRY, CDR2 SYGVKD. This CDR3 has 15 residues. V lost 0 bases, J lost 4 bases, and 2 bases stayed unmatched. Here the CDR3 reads CAISESGQLNEKLFF. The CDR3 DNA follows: TGTGCCATCAGTGAGTCGGGACAGCTTAATGAAAAACTGTTTTTT.

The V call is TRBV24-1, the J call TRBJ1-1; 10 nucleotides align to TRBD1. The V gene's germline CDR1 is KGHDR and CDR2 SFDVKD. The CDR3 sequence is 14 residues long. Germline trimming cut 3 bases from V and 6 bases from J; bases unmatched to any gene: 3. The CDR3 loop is CATSDRQGAPEAFF. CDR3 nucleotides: TGTGCCACCAGTGATCGACAGGGGGCCCCTGAAGCTTTCTTT.

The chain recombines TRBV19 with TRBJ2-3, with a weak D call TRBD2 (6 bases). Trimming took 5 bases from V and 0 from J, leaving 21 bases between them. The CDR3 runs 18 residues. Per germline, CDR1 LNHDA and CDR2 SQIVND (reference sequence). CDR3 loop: CASSPGPGGITSTDTQYF. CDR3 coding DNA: TGTGCCAGTAGTCCCGGACCCGGGGGTATTACTAGCACAGATACGCAGTATTTT.

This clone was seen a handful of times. The DNA of the CDR3 is TGTGCTAGTGGTTTCCCTCGCGGGGAGCTGTTTTTT. It specifies CASGFPRGELFF. The gene calls are TRBV12-5 and TRBJ2-2; D is unresolved. The CDR3 is made up of 12 amino acids. Germline V gene sequence: CDR1 LGHNT, CDR2 FRNRAP. Trimming took off 3 bases at V and 7 bases at J, with 6 bases between the two ends.

The CDR3, as DNA: TGTGCCAGCAGCACGAGACGGGAGGCATACGAGCAGTACTTC. This gives the protein CASSTRREAYEQYF. The rearrangement joins TRBV6-5 to TRBJ2-7, with TRBD2 matching over 7 bases. In germline, CDR1 is MNHEY, CDR2 SVGAGI. This CDR3 has 14 amino acids. The V segment lost 6 bases and the J segment 4 bases; nucleotides outside the gene matches: 9.

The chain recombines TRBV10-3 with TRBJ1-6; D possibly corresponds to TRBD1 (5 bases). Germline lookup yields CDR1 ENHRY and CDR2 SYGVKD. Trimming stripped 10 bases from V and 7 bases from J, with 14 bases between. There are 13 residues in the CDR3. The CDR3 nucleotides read TGTGCCAACAAACAGGATATGAATTCACCCCTCCACTTT. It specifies CANKQDMNSPLHF.

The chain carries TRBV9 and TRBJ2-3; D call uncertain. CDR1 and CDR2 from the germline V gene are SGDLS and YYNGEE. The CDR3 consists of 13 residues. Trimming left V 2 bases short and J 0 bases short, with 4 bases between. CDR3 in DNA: TGTGCCAGCAGCGTGGGCAGCACAGATACGCAGTATTTT. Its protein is CASSVGSTDTQYF.

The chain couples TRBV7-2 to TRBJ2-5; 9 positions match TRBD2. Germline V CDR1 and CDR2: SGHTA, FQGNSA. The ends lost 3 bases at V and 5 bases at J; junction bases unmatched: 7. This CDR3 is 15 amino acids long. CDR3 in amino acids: CASSFGTSGWETQYF. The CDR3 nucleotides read TGTGCCAGCAGCTTCGGTACTAGCGGGTGGGAGACCCAGTACTTC.